Below are 2 T cell receptor beta chains sequenced from a single sample in a study of identical twins. TCRdb processed the 5' RACE reads anew with MiXCR; each CDR3 protein has one entry. The sample lists 1.5 million or so distinct CDR3 sequences; about 30% were seen once. Material: cord blood. These receptors were collected from a newborn girl in good health.

This clonotype has only a few counts. The V call is TRBV6-5, the J call TRBJ2-1; D possibly corresponds to TRBD1 (6 bases). The CDR3 spans 14 residues. Looked up from germline, CDR1 is MNHEY and CDR2 is SVGAGI. V was trimmed by 5 bases and J by 6 bases, leaving 14 bases between them. The CDR3, as DNA: TGTGCCAGCAGTCGGACTCGAGGGGGCAATGAGCAGTTCTTC. Protein sequence: CASSRTRGGNEQFF.

The V gene is TRBV5-1, the J gene TRBJ2-7, with 11 bases matching TRBD2. This CDR3 spans 17 amino acids. Losses at the gene ends were 0 bases for V and 3 bases for J; bases not matched to a gene: 8. In germline, CDR1 is SGHRS, CDR2 YFSETQ. CDR3 DNA: TGCGCCAGCAGCTTGGAAATACTAGCGGGGGATCTCTACGAGCAGTACTTC. It codes for CASSLEILAGDLYEQYF.